The TCR beta chain described here comes from a study of T cells after yellow fever vaccination (dated by TCRdb to about 2019). Regarding the complete study: The SMART-Seq v4 Ultra Low Input RNA kit was used to prepare libraries from fractions with low cell numbers. Bulk PBMC replicates and cell subsets were isolated from blood drawn at multiple timepoints before and after both primary and secondary immunization. Two healthy male donors, one aged 18 to 30 and one aged 30 to 39 years, were included in the cohort. To track T-cell clones before and after primary and booster YFV17D yellow fever vaccination, bulk TCR alpha and beta repertoires were sequenced longitudinally.

Synthesis of TCR cDNA relied on 5'RACE template switching, a step that introduced a universal primer site along with unique molecular identifiers. cDNA synthesis was primed from both the TCR alpha and TCR beta constant segments. Libraries were amplified in two PCR steps, with sample barcodes and sequencing adapters added in the second step. Sequencing of the libraries was done on either Illumina HiSeq 2500 (2x100 bp) or NovaSeq (2x150 bp). The study's own analysis went as follows. MIGEC was used to demultiplex reads and collapse the reads into UMI consensus sequences, and MiXCR was used for V(D)J alignment. Clonotypes responding to the vaccine were identified with edgeR on replicate PBMC samples, with the criteria of FDR below 0.01 and a log2 fold change above 5 up to day 15. Each bulk clonotype received a CD4 or CD8 identity based on whether the sequenced CD4 or CD8 repertoire contained that clonotype at higher abundance. The public sequencing data were trimmed at Q25 with fastp and processed into clonotypes with MiXCR by TCRdb, which kept only in-frame beta chains. Entries that share a CDR3 protein sequence are merged under the most common genes and DNA. The V and J calls shown here were made by TCRdb, not taken from the authors' results. This sample has under 550,000 distinct CDR3 sequences in its table, and just over 20% of those were observed once. About 16% of the sample lies in the top ten.

Results and caveats for the whole study, not just this receptor: FACS-sorted repertoires could contain abundant contaminating clonotypes from the bulk population, so computational filtering was required. A small fraction of clonotypes showed up in both the CD4 and CD8 compartments, probably as a result of convergent recombination. The secondary T-cell response was weaker than the primary response but faster, peaking on day 5 instead of day 15. Most clones expanded after primary vaccination were re-detected after the booster (almost 97% of CD4 and about 88% of CD8), suggesting broad memory maintenance. Because only two donors were included in the study, the extent to which the findings can be generalized is limited.

What this sample's treatment or condition label stands for: live attenuated yellow fever vaccine strain. At each blood-draw timepoint, two biological replicates of bulk PBMCs were collected. PBMCs were isolated from peripheral blood using a standard Ficoll-Paque protocol. TriZol was used to extract RNA from bulk PBMCs, CD4 and CD8 fractions, and dextramer-positive and dextramer-negative fractions. This clonotype was seen a few times. It lacks a known antigen. Qualities for individual bases were not recorded, and no much larger clone is one base off. This sample comprised PBMCs, obtained about 20 days after the first yellow fever vaccination. The clonotype comes from a man aged 18 to 29 who received the YFV17D yellow fever vaccine.

The CDR3 here reads CASSPISSGNWADTQYF. The DNA reads TGTGCCAGCTCCCCCATCTCCTCAGGGAATTGGGCAGATACGCAGTATTTT. The sequence joins TRBV27 to TRBJ2-3, and perhaps TRBD1 as D gene, on 5 matching bases. CDR1 and CDR2 were assigned from the germline V gene (reference sequence) as MNHEY and SMNVEV. V sheds 8 bases and J sheds 4 bases, leaving 25 bases between their ends. The CDR3 has 17 amino acids, counting the end cysteine and phenylalanine. Only the CDR3 DNA is retained, 51 bases long and in frame from the first base.